The clone carrying this TCR beta chain occurred a few times. It was template switching that added a universal primer site, and there were unique molecular identifiers on the cDNA. MiXCR, run by TCRdb on the 5' RACE reads, gives a single entry per CDR3 protein. The data show 600,000 to 850,000 distinct CDR3 sequences, roughly 18% seen once. This record belongs to a study of identical twins. This CDR3 region has 14 residues. Germline V gives CDR1 WNHNN, CDR2 SYGVQD (reference sequence). The V and J ends lost 0 bases and 0 bases respectively, with 4 bases between them. The sample was also linked to a second study, of T cells expressing NK-cell markers.

The chain combines TRBV10-1 with TRBJ2-3; the D is unclear. The TCR originated in a woman aged 18 to 35 in good health. The specimen was PBMCs. CDR3 sequence (DNA): TGCGCCAGCAGTGAGTCGGATAGCACAGATACGCAGTATTTT. Translated, it gives CASSESDSTDTQYF.